The rows below give T cell receptor beta chains drawn from one sample of a study of cytomegalovirus exposure and HLA in healthy donors. Sequencing was performed with immunoSEQ multiplex PCR; in TCRdb, only in-frame clones are kept and a portion is missing. The sample lists 55,000 to 70,000 clones; over 70% were seen once. What was sequenced was PBMCs. The origin of the receptors is a male donor in good health and CMV-seropositive. Both conserved end residues are part of each CDR3. The D gene is left open where the match is weak. Clone size appears in some rows only: once, few, many, or a class for an expanded clone.

V gene	J gene	D gene	clone size	CDR3 DNA	CDR3 protein
TRBV4-3	TRBJ1-4	TRBD1	few	TGCGCCAGCAGCCAAGAAAATTGGGGACAGACGAATGAAAAACTGTTTTTT	CASSQENWGQTNEKLFF
TRBV6-1	TRBJ2-2	NA	once	TGTGCCAGCAGTGAAGCGGAGGGGTCCACCGGGGAGCTGTTTTTT	CASSEAEGSTGELFF
TRBV2	TRBJ1-2	NA	NA	TGTGCCAGCAGTGAAGCGGAGGTGCCTAACTATGGCTACACCTTC	CASSEAEVPNYGYTF
TRBV28	TRBJ2-7	NA	NA	TGTGCCAGCAGTTTCACGGGGAAACGACACGAGCAGTACTTC	CASSFTGKRHEQYF
TRBV6-5	TRBJ1-2	NA	NA	TGTGCCAGCAATCGAAAGGGGGGGTCCTATGGCTACACCTTC	CASNRKGGSYGYTF
TRBV4-2	TRBJ2-7	TRBD1	NA	TGTGCCAGCAGCCCAGAAGCGGGACAGGGGGCGCGTGAGCAGTACTTC	CASSPEAGQGAREQYF
TRBV7-9	TRBJ1-4	NA	NA	TGTGCCAGCAGCTTAACACAGGAGACTAATGAAAAACTGTTTTTT	CASSLTQETNEKLFF
TRBV18	TRBJ1-1	NA	few	TGTGCCAGTACCAGAGGGAGCACTGAAGCTTTCTTT	CASTRGSTEAFF
TRBV5-4	TRBJ2-2	TRBD1	NA	TGTGCCAGCAGCTTTGACAGGGGCGGAGGAGGTGGCGGGGAGCTGTTTTTT	CASSFDRGGGGGGELFF
TRBV6-5	TRBJ2-3	NA	NA	TGTGCCAGCAGTAGTCACTCAGGGGATTCCCATACGCAGTATTTT	CASSSHSGDSHTQYF
TRBV4-3	TRBJ1-3	TRBD1	few	TGCGCCAGCAGCCAGACAGGGAAGGGAAACACCATATATTTT	CASSQTGKGNTIYF
TRBV6-5	TRBJ1-5	NA	NA	TGTGCCAGCAGTTACTCTGGGGCAGGCTCATATCCCCAGCATTTT	CASSYSGAGSYPQHF
TRBV15	TRBJ1-1	NA	once	TGTGCCACCAGCAGTAGGCAGGGTGGCACTGAAGCTTTCTTT	CATSSRQGGTEAFF
TRBV19	TRBJ2-2	TRBD1	NA	TGTGTCTACCCGGGACAGGTCTCCCCAGACACCGGGGAGCTGTTTTTT	CVYPGQVSPDTGELFF
TRBV5-1	TRBJ2-3	TRBD1	NA	TGCGCCAGCAGCACCGGACAGGGAACAGATACGCAGTATTTT	CASSTGQGTDTQYF
TRBV2	TRBJ1-5	TRBD1	NA	TGTGCCAGCAGCCAGGGGGTACATAGCAATCAGCCCCAGCATTTT	CASSQGVHSNQPQHF
TRBV6-6	TRBJ1-2	NA	once	TGTGCCAGCAGCTCAGGGTCTAACTATGGCTACACCTTC	CASSSGSNYGYTF
TRBV28	TRBJ2-6	TRBD1	NA	TGTGCCAGCAGTCCCCGACAGGGGGCAGCTGGGGCCAACGTCCTGACTTTC	CASSPRQGAAGANVLTF
TRBV5-1	TRBJ1-4	TRBD1	NA	TGCGCCAGCAGCGGAACCAGGGGGGATAATGAAAAACTGTTTTTT	CASSGTRGDNEKLFF
TRBV11-2	TRBJ2-6	TRBD1	few	TGTGCCAGCAGCTTAGACAGGGGGCGAGGGGCCAACGTCCTGACTTTC	CASSLDRGRGANVLTF
TRBV18	TRBJ2-1	NA	NA	TGTGCCAGCTCACCACCGGCGGCCTCCTACAATGAGCAGTTCTTC	CASSPPAASYNEQFF
TRBV27	TRBJ1-1	TRBD1	NA	TGTGCCAGCAGTCGAACAGGGGGGAGTACTGAAGCTTTCTTT	CASSRTGGSTEAFF
TRBV18	TRBJ1-1	TRBD1	few	TGTGCCAGCTCATCCTCCCAGGGGGCGGGCACTGAAGCTTTCTTT	CASSSSQGAGTEAFF
TRBV4-1	TRBJ1-2	TRBD1	once	TGCGCCAGCAGCCAACCAGGGACAGACTATGGCTACACCTTC	CASSQPGTDYGYTF
TRBV6-5	TRBJ2-1	TRBD2	few	TGTGCCAGCAGTTCTAAGCGGGGGATCAACAATGAGCAGTTCTTC	CASSSKRGINNEQFF
TRBV13	TRBJ1-4	NA	NA	TGTGCCAGCAGCTCTCTTAGATCAACTAATGAAAAACTGTTTTTT	CASSSLRSTNEKLFF